This T cell receptor (beta chain) was obtained from a study of cytomegalovirus exposure and HLA in healthy donors (dated by TCRdb to the late 2010s). Background for the entire study: In an earlier analysis of roughly 500 of the donors, under 300 Gb of sequence data and some 100 million unique TCR beta sequences from 150 million to 200 million T cells were reported. About 310 gigabases of sequencing data and tens of millions of unique TCR sequences were included in an early release covering roughly 600 HLA-typed donors. Every repertoire in the discovery cohort had been generated on one and the same sequencing platform. In a later genetic analysis, genome-wide SNP genotypes for about 65% of the roughly 670 donors were used, and that subset was treated as a discovery cohort. A later analysis re-examined previously published TCR beta repertoires from roughly 720 donors and added high-resolution HLA genotyping to investigate patterns of TCR occurrence. Typing coverage differed by locus: A, B, C, DRB1 and DQB1 were typed in roughly 629-640 donors, DQA1 in 500 to 550, DPA1 in over 600, and DPB1 in around 440. To decide whether each TCR beta V gene segment behaved as functional or pseudogenic, an earlier analysis of some 600 of the donors relied on high-throughput TCR beta sequencing. The study aimed to test whether signatures of past pathogen exposure could be identified by cataloging public T cell receptors. Donor age, sex, ethnicity and CMV serostatus were compiled alongside the repertoire data. The T cell repertoires of around 670 subjects were profiled by immunosequencing and related to cytomegalovirus serostatus. On average, 235,054 unique TCR beta nucleotide sequences were sequenced per donor among fewer than 500 genotyped donors of the cohort, with roughly 18% of those sequences being non-productive. Because of strong linkage in the cohort, roughly five DR-DQ haplotypes were treated as single units for association and clustering. Along with the roughly 710-subject first cohort, a separate validation cohort of over 90 different subjects was used. The genetic ancestry cluster associated with self-reported Caucasian donors included roughly 84% of the 398 genotyped donors. HLA typing covered class I and class II loci at four-digit resolution. In the later analysis, no new phenotypic data were used to find candidate immune exposures; instead, reliance was placed on TCR beta sequences and their occurrence across donors. The study combined high-throughput TCR immunosequencing, statistical association of individual TCRs with disease status, and machine learning to predict cytomegalovirus infection status. Study-wide conclusions, independent of this receptor: A later analysis found that HLA-associated TCR beta chains were more clonally expanded and had lower generation probabilities than equally common non-associated chains. The authors suggested that the approach could potentially be extended to other disease states and immunological phenotypes. A further reported finding was that TCR beta sequences accurately predicted the HLA-A and HLA-B alleles for most subjects in the first cohort. V-gene and J-gene trimming of TCR beta chains was associated with a missense DCLRE1C variant in a later genetic analysis, and the association was replicated in an independent cohort. According to a later analysis, most CMV-associated TCR beta chains appeared to be HLA-restricted, and the HLA associations seemed to be driven largely by CMV exposure. Three of the identified cytomegalovirus-associated TCR beta chains were confirmed in vitro to be specific for cytomegalovirus antigens. Assigning TCR associations to individual alleles was difficult when HLA alleles, especially DR and DQ, strongly co-occurred. A cluster of highly shared sequence variants was judged likely to represent a technical artifact of the sequencing pipeline. In an earlier analysis of some 550 of the donors, most TCR beta V segments were observed in productive rearrangements about 87% or about 30% of the time, broadly matching IMGT annotations. The study gave a list of 150 to 200 TCR beta chains associated with cytomegalovirus. Compared with the roughly 700-donor mean, donors in an Asian-associated ancestry cluster had fewer N-insertions in productive TCRs, according to a later genetic analysis. Because counts were too low, about 18 rarely observed V segments, including chromosome 9 orphons, were excluded from the earlier analysis of about 500 of the donors. Because the 87-base-pair reads could not distinguish some IMGT-functional V segments, including TRBV6-2 and TRBV6-3, those segments were excluded. In both the original and validation cohorts, the classifier was reported to diagnose cytomegalovirus status with high specificity and sensitivity. The cohort was sequenced for TCR beta chains only, and without alpha or paired-chain data the features that could be detected were limited. According to a later analysis, parvovirus B19, influenza, CMV and Epstein-Barr virus appeared linked to several top co-occurrence clusters. In a later analysis, the rate of TCR association differed among HLA loci, with DRB1 alleles having the most associated TCRs and HLA-C alleles having the fewest. Correlated functional status among segregating V segments might be attributable to linkage disequilibrium, but an unknown experimental factor could not be ruled out. The presence/absence analyses assumed that sequencing depth was roughly uniform across donors, and that assumption may not be true. Across donors, most TCR sequences were observed very rarely, whereas some public TCRs were present in many individuals. HLA typing was unavailable for some donors at each locus, so association tests used only the typed subset. At a false discovery rate of 0.05, a later analysis linked approximately 18,000 TCR beta sequences to specific HLA alleles. Immune exposure information for the cohort was limited to CMV serostatus.

As encoded in the germline V gene, CDR1 is SGHNT while CDR2 is YENEEA. Relative to germline, V is missing 5 bases and J is missing 0 bases, with 12 bases of the junction outside any gene match. Spanning cysteine to phenylalanine, the CDR3 consists of 18 amino acids. Only the CDR3 DNA is retained, 54 bases long and in frame from the first base. The cohort was made up of under 800 healthy bone marrow donors. At the time of sampling, every cohort member was nominally healthy, though immune exposures that went unrecorded were likely present. The donor was CMV seronegative and was included in the group of hundreds of seronegative cohort members. A peripheral blood sample was collected from each donor, and TCR beta sequencing was performed on peripheral blood mononuclear cells. Genomic DNA was extracted from the blood cell samples with the Qiagen DNeasy Blood Extraction Kit. To prepare the library, the immunoSEQ multiplex PCR assay was applied. For the multiplex PCR, a mixture combining 60 forward primers for TCR Vbeta segments and 13 reverse primers for TCR Jbeta segments was used. The CDR3 region of rearranged TCR beta genes was amplified from genomic DNA by a multiplex PCR assay. On the Illumina HiSeq System, the amplified TCR beta libraries were sequenced as 87-base-pair reads. Turning to the authors' computational methods: A later analysis tallied 70 million to 100 million unique TCR beta chains across the 640 or so repertoires, and about 10 million of those chains were shared by two or more donors. A nearest-neighbor algorithm error-corrected the raw reads and collapsed the reads into unique sequences, merging closely related sequences to remove PCR and sequencing errors. V, D and J gene segments were assigned by aligning CDR3 sequences to IMGT reference sequences. For a sequence to be retained, a match of at least six nucleotides to both a V gene segment and a J gene segment was required. A rearrangement counted as productive if the CDR3 had no stop codons and remained in frame with V and J, and every other rearrangement counted as non-productive. Following IMGT convention, CDR3 was defined as the stretch from the second conserved V-encoded cysteine to the conserved J-encoded phenylalanine. In an earlier analysis of some 550 of the donors, sequences lacking an unambiguous match to a single V gene segment were excluded. An earlier analysis of 587 of the donors called V segments functional above 56.7% productive rearrangements and segregating when the between-donor standard deviation exceeded 5%. A statistical classification framework was built to diagnose cytomegalovirus status from the catalog of TCR beta chain sequences. A later analysis assigned V and J genes by comparing TCR nucleotide sequences with IMGT/GENE-DB human TR gene sequences. Using the TCRdist pipeline, a later analysis assigned CDR3 sequences along with most-parsimonious VDJ recombination scenarios. In a later analysis, each TCR beta chain was defined by its CDR3 amino acid sequence together with its V-gene family, and reads lacking a unique V-gene family were excluded. As a way to deal with suspected cross-contamination and a sequencing artifact, a later analysis dropped 450 to 700 nucleotide sequences that were highly shared and had low generation probability. In a later analysis, a clonal expansion index was calculated for each public chain from normalized within-repertoire ranks of inferred template counts. A later analysis computed generation probabilities with a VDJ recombination model fitted to out-of-frame rearrangements, and checked the results against IGoR. In a later analysis, TCR-TCR, TCR-HLA and TCR-CMV co-occurrence was scored with hypergeometric tests, and a repertoire-size bias correction was applied to TCR pairs. To estimate false discovery rates, a later analysis permuted the HLA or CMV assignments 20 times. In a later analysis, co-occurring TCRs were grouped using DBSCAN, with TCRdist sequence similarity added in when clustering inside HLA-allele-positive subsets. Co-occurrence clustering excluded repertoires with fewer than 30,000 or more than 120,000 public chains, plus five with anomalous nucleotide sharing. TCRdb provides this immuneACCESS table in a form limited to in-frame rearrangements. Some clones are lacking; in checked studies, under half of them reflect an unresolved V gene, and why the rest are absent is not known. For V, J and clone size, that table is used; D and trimming come from the DNA. This sample gives around 130,000 clones in total; around 78% of them show up just once. The ten largest clones capture approximately 1.7% of the sample.

The count of this clone is one. It has no known antigen specificity. Per-base qualities were not stored, and no clone one base away is much larger. The TCR sequence derives from a woman between 45 and 65 years old in good health and CMV-seronegative. Sequenced sample: PBMCs. The receptor chain draws on TRBV11-3 and TRBJ2-1; TRBD2 lines up with 8 middle nucleotides. Here is the DNA: TGTGCCAGCAGCCCCGGGGGGGGACACCCGAGCTCCTACAATGAGCAGTTCTTC. It encodes CASSPGGGHPSSYNEQFF. This CDR3, with the reference TRBV11-3 and TRBJ2-1 proteins standing in past its ends, gives the full variable domain EAGVVQSPRYKIIEKKQPVAFWCNPISGHNTLYWYLQNLGQGPELLIRYENEEAVDDSQLPKDRFSAERLKGVDSTLKIQPAELGDSAVYLCASSPGGGHPSSYNEQFFGPGTRLTVL.